Below, 27 T cell receptor beta chains from the same sample are listed, as sequenced in a study of cytomegalovirus exposure and HLA in healthy donors. Use of 60 Vbeta and 13 Jbeta primers characterized the PCR. Assay: immunoSEQ multiplex PCR; the TCRdb copy retains only in-frame clones and omits some. This sample carries about 180,000 clones, roughly 80% of them seen once, and the ten largest clones take around 1.4%. Input material: PBMCs. These receptors originate from a girl aged 10 to 17 in good health and CMV-seropositive.

This clone has just a few counts. The V call is TRBV4-2, the J call TRBJ2-1, with D unclear. There are 18 residues in the CDR3. The V gene lost 4 bases and the J gene lost 1 base, with 20 bases spanning the gap. In germline, CDR1 is LGHNA, CDR2 YNFKEQ. The chain's CDR3 is CASSLVGLATTSYNEQFF. The CDR3 nucleotides read TGTGCCAGCAGCCTAGTAGGTTTGGCAACTACTTCCTACAATGAGCAGTTCTTC.

The chain combines TRBV19 with TRBJ1-2, with 10 bases matching TRBD1. The V segment lost 10 bases and the J segment 8 bases; nucleotides outside the gene matches: 10. Germline CDR1 is LNHDA and CDR2 is SQIVND (reference sequence). The CDR3 runs to 13 residues. CDR3: CATSWGTGVGYTF. DNA for the CDR3: TGTGCCACCTCGTGGGGGACAGGGGTGGGCTACACCTTC. Drawing the rest from reference TRBV19 and TRBJ1-2, the complete variable domain is DGGITQSPKYLFRKEGQNVTLSCEQNLNHDAMYWYRQDPGQGLRLIYYSQIVNDFQKGDIAEGYSVSREKKESFPLTVTSAQKNPTAFYLCATSWGTGVGYTFGSGTRLTVV.

The chain couples TRBV4-2 to TRBJ2-1, with 11 bases lining up with TRBD2. V shed 3 bases and J 2 bases; nucleotides not matched to a gene: 3. The germline CDR1 and CDR2 sequences are LGHNA and YNFKEQ. The CDR3 length is 16 residues. CDR3 protein: CASSQATSGAYNEQFF. CDR3 sequence (DNA): TGTGCCAGCAGCCAGGCGACTAGCGGGGCCTACAATGAGCAGTTCTTC.

The V gene is TRBV18, the J gene TRBJ1-1; D gene uncertain. The germline gives CDR1 KGHSH, CDR2 LQKENI. The CDR3 is 22 amino acids. With 2 bases removed from V and 1 base from J, the gap between germline ends came to 32 bases. CDR3 sequence (DNA): TGTGCCAGCTCACCAGGCCTTGACACCCTTTCCTACGAACAGTCGACGAACACTGAAGCTTTCTTT. Translation gives CASSPGLDTLSYEQSTNTEAFF.

This clone was observed once. This rearrangement joins TRBV28 to TRBJ1-1, with D unclear. Trimming stripped 2 bases from V and 9 bases from J, with 7 bases between. Germline assignment: CDR1 MDHEN and CDR2 SYDVKM. This CDR3 has 11 residues. The CDR3 DNA is TGTGCCAGCAGTTTAGCGGTGCAAGCTTTCTTT. Amino acids: CASSLAVQAFF.

This clone occurred a few times. This chain links TRBV30 with TRBJ2-5; tentative D call: TRBD1 (5 bases). In germline, CDR1 is GTSNPN, CDR2 SVGIG (reference sequence). The CDR3 has 14 residues. Trimming took 0 bases from V and 4 from J, leaving 12 bases between them. The CDR3 region is CAWSVKGSLETQYF. CDR3 coding DNA: TGTGCCTGGAGTGTAAAGGGGTCTTTAGAGACCCAGTACTTC.

This clone was recorded only once. This chain uses TRBV6-5 with TRBJ1-2; 9 bases match TRBD1. The V gene end was trimmed by 6 bases and the J gene end by 6 bases; junction bases not matched to a gene: 8. The CDR3 is 14 residues long. The V gene's germline CDR1 is MNHEY and CDR2 SVGAGI. CDR3 protein: CASSYGTGRNGYTF. The CDR3 region has the DNA TGTGCCAGCAGCTACGGGACAGGGAGGAATGGCTACACCTTC.

The chain couples TRBV6-6 to TRBJ1-2; the match to TRBD1 covers 12 bases. The V and J ends lost 3 bases and 5 bases, in that order; junction bases with no gene match: 4. The length of the CDR3 is 15 residues. Germline lookup yields CDR1 MNHNY and CDR2 SVGAGI (reference sequence). Written as DNA, the CDR3 is TGTGCCAGCAGTTATCCGGGACAGGGGGCTTATGGCTACACCTTC. This translates into CASSYPGQGAYGYTF.

V usage is TRBV27 and J usage is TRBJ1-5, with no clear D. The CDR3 length is 18 residues. Between the trimmed V and J ends, which lost 4 bases and 2 bases, there was a span of 21 bases. Germline V gene lookup returns CDR1 MNHEY and CDR2 SMNVEV (reference sequence). The CDR3 region is CASSSALSAGHGNQPQHF. The DNA of the CDR3 is TGTGCCAGCAGTTCCGCTCTTTCGGCGGGTCATGGCAATCAGCCCCAGCATTTT.

V usage is TRBV25-1 and J usage is TRBJ1-3; maybe TRBD1 (6 bases). V shed 1 base and J shed 3 bases, with 13 bases lying between them. The V gene's germline CDR1 is MGHDK and CDR2 SYGVNS. CDR3 length equals 16 residues. CDR3 nucleotide sequence: TGTGCCAGCAGTGAATTTGCAGGGGTAAATGGAAACACCATATATTTT. Its translation is CASSEFAGVNGNTIYF.

V usage is TRBV18 and J usage is TRBJ1-1; a weak D match, TRBD1 (5 bases). Trimming removed 1 base from V and 4 bases from J, with 10 bases in between. Germline values: CDR1 KGHSH, CDR2 LQKENI. The CDR3 sequence is 14 residues long. CDR3 nucleotide sequence: TGTGCCAGCTCACCACTCGGGGGGGGCACTGAAGCTTTCTTT. This sequence encodes CASSPLGGGTEAFF.

The rearrangement joins TRBV6-5 to TRBJ2-7, with D possibly matching TRBD2 (5 bases). The CDR3 totals 15 residues. V lost 0 bases and J lost 1, with 10 bases in between. Germline values: CDR1 MNHEY, CDR2 SVGAGI. The CDR3 is CASSYSVSGSYEQYF. Written as DNA, the CDR3 is TGTGCCAGCAGTTACTCAGTGAGCGGATCCTACGAGCAGTACTTC.

This chain joins TRBV5-1 and TRBJ1-4; TRBD1 might be the D (5 bases). Germline V gene sequence: CDR1 SGHRS, CDR2 YFSETQ. CDR3 length: 16 amino acids. The ends were cut back, 4 bases at V and 11 bases at J, with 24 bases in the middle. This chain's CDR3 is CASSDGVGTPAEKLFF. DNA of the CDR3: TGCGCCAGCAGCGATGGCGTCGGGACTCCTGCCGAGAAACTGTTTTTT. Combining the CDR3 with reference TRBV5-1 and TRBJ1-4 gives the whole variable domain KAGVTQTPRYLIKTRGQQVTLSCSPISGHRSVSWYQQTPGQGLQFLFEYFSETQRNKGNFPGRFSGRQFSNSRSEMNVSTLELGDSALYLCASSDGVGTPAEKLFFGSGTQLSVL.

V gene TRBV7-9 combines with J gene TRBJ2-1, with D uncertain. The germline gives CDR1 SEHNR, CDR2 FQNEAQ (reference sequence). The CDR3 is 10 amino acids. The V end lost 5 bases, the J end lost 12 bases, and 8 bases lay between the germline ends. DNA for the CDR3: TGTGCCAGCAGCCCTACCGTGCAGTTCTTC. Protein: CASSPTVQFF.

The J gene is TRBJ2-7, the V gene TRBV23-1, with 7 bases that match TRBD2. TRBV23-1 is classed as an ORF, of uncertain function. This CDR3 is built from 16 residues. V lost 0 bases and J lost 2; bases outside the gene matches: 7. This CDR3 reads CASSQSEREEPYEQYF. CDR3 coding DNA: TGCGCCAGCAGTCAATCGGAACGGGAGGAGCCCTACGAGCAGTACTTC.

The chain links TRBV5-1 to TRBJ2-1, with D perhaps TRBD1 (7 bases). The CDR3 contains 13 residues. V was trimmed by 5 bases and J by 9 bases, leaving 15 bases between them. Germline V lookup: CDR1 SGHRS, CDR2 YFSETQ. The DNA of the CDR3 is TGCGCCAGCAGATGGTCAGGGGGGTCTGAGCAGTTCTTC. Translation gives CASRWSGGSEQFF. Filled out from reference TRBV5-1 and TRBJ2-1, the complete variable domain reads KAGVTQTPRYLIKTRGQQVTLSCSPISGHRSVSWYQQTPGQGLQFLFEYFSETQRNKGNFPGRFSGRQFSNSRSEMNVSTLELGDSALYLCASRWSGGSEQFFGPGTRLTVL.

This clone has more than one count but fewer than ten. The chain carries TRBV7-9 and TRBJ1-1; 8 nucleotides agree with TRBD1. There are 15 residues in the CDR3. J was trimmed by 3 bases and V by 2 bases; bases with no gene match: 5. Per the germline V gene, CDR1 is SEHNR and CDR2 is FQNEAQ (reference sequence). In DNA form, the CDR3 reads TGTGCCAGCAGCTTACAGGGGGCTTCGGACACTGAAGCTTTCTTT. Encoded protein: CASSLQGASDTEAFF.

The chain is built from TRBV25-1 and TRBJ1-2; D not certain. This CDR3 spans 13 amino acids. Germline CDR1 reads MGHDK; CDR2 reads SYGVNS. V lost 0 bases and J 4 bases, leaving 6 bases between the germline ends. CDR3 sequence: CASSEYSAYGYTF. The CDR3 DNA reads as TGTGCCAGCAGTGAATATAGCGCCTATGGCTACACCTTC.

The chain recombines TRBV27 with TRBJ2-5; D is perhaps TRBD1 (6 bases). V was trimmed by 3 bases and J by 5 bases, leaving 10 bases between them. CDR1 is MNHEY and CDR2 is SMNVEV in the germline V gene (reference sequence). The length of the CDR3 is 13 residues. DNA for the CDR3: TGTGCCAGCAGTTTCCACAGGGACGAGACCCAGTACTTC. Its translation is CASSFHRDETQYF.

The chain recombines TRBV29-1 with TRBJ2-1; TRBD1 matches 11 bases. This CDR3 contains 14 residues. The germline CDR1 and CDR2 sequences are SQVTM and ANQGSEA. Germline trimming cut 6 bases from V and 6 bases from J; bases unmatched to any gene: 7. The CDR3 DNA reads as TGCAGCGTCGGGGACAGGGGGTTGGGCAATGAGCAGTTCTTC. Translated, it gives CSVGDRGLGNEQFF.

The chain is built from TRBV10-2 and TRBJ2-7, with D maybe TRBD2 (5 bases). Germline CDR1 and CDR2: WSHSY and SAAADI. The V end lost 3 bases, the J end lost 3 bases, and 12 bases lay between the germline ends. The CDR3 loop spans 14 amino acids. The CDR3 nucleotides read TGCGCCAGCAGTGATTCGGGGAGCATCTACGAGCAGTACTTC. Translation gives CASSDSGSIYEQYF.

V is TRBV19 and J is TRBJ1-1; D not certain. The CDR3 runs to 14 residues. The V gene lost 5 bases and the J gene lost 0 bases, with 10 bases spanning the gap. Germline CDR1 is LNHDA and CDR2 is SQIVND (reference sequence). The CDR3: CASSQTGLNTEAFF. The CDR3 DNA is TGTGCCAGTAGTCAGACGGGGTTGAACACTGAAGCTTTCTTT.

The V gene is TRBV30, the J gene TRBJ2-3; D ambiguous. Trimming stripped 4 bases from V and 1 base from J, with 12 bases between. CDR3 length equals 14 residues. Per germline, CDR1 GTSNPN and CDR2 SVGIG (reference sequence). The CDR3: CAWNKAGGTDTQYF. The CDR3 DNA is TGTGCCTGGAACAAAGCAGGTGGCACAGATACGCAGTATTTT.

The rearrangement joins TRBV6-5 to TRBJ2-7, with unresolved D. V was cut by 5 bases and J by 0 bases, with 11 bases left in between. There are 14 residues in the CDR3. Germline V lookup: CDR1 MNHEY, CDR2 SVGAGI. CDR3 sequence reads: CASSNGGSSYEQYF. The DNA of the CDR3 is TGTGCCAGCAGTAACGGCGGTAGCTCCTACGAGCAGTACTTC.

V is TRBV7-9 and J is TRBJ2-7; 13 nucleotides agree with TRBD2. CDR1 is SEHNR, CDR2 FQNEAQ, per germline (reference sequence). The CDR3 has 17 residues. With 4 bases clipped from V and 3 bases from J, the junction kept 9 bases outside the gene matches. Here the CDR3 DNA reads TGTGCCAGCAGCTCTAAATTTGGACTAGCGGGAGACTACGAGCAGTACTTC. Translated: CASSSKFGLAGDYEQYF.

V gene TRBV4-1 combines with J gene TRBJ1-5; 9 bases are a match to TRBD1. The CDR3 spans 17 residues. J gave up 2 bases and V 3 bases, and 8 bases lay outside the gene matches. Germline assignment: CDR1 MGHRA and CDR2 YSYEKL. The CDR3 loop is CASSHSDRGAGNQPQHF. DNA for the CDR3: TGCGCCAGCAGCCACTCGGACAGGGGCGCGGGCAATCAGCCCCAGCATTTT.

The rearrangement uses TRBV5-1 and TRBJ2-3, with D tentatively TRBD1 (6 bases). The germline gives CDR1 SGHRS, CDR2 YFSETQ. The CDR3 is 14 residues long. The V and J ends lost 0 bases and 5 bases respectively, with 10 bases between them. The CDR3 loop reads CASSLVRRGDTQYF. CDR3 coding DNA: TGCGCCAGCAGCTTGGTGCGCAGGGGAGATACGCAGTATTTT.